These 23 T cell receptor beta chains originate from one sample sequenced in a study of cytomegalovirus exposure and HLA in healthy donors. The PCR employed 60 Vbeta primers together with 13 Jbeta primers. Measured with immunoSEQ multiplex PCR; TCRdb has only the in-frame clones, and not every one. This table has about 120,000 clones, just over 65% appearing once. Sequencing was performed on PBMCs. The receptors here all came from a man between 18 and 35 years old in good health and CMV-seronegative.

The chain joins TRBV18 to TRBJ1-3, with TRBD1 matching over 10 bases. Trimming removed 5 bases from V and 2 bases from J; junction bases left unmatched: 6. The V gene's germline CDR1 is KGHSH and CDR2 LQKENI. The CDR3 covers 16 residues. The DNA for the CDR3 is TGTGCCAGCTCATCCTCCGGGACAGGGGCTGGAAACACCATATATTTT. It translates to CASSSSGTGAGNTIYF.

The chain recombines TRBV30 with TRBJ2-1; 10 bases align to TRBD2. With V trimmed by 4 bases and J by 7 bases, 7 bases remained unmatched. Germline assignment: CDR1 GTSNPN and CDR2 SVGIG (reference sequence). This CDR3 is 14 amino acids long. The CDR3 region is CAWTSGRVINEQFF. CDR3 sequence (DNA): TGTGCCTGGACTAGCGGGAGAGTAATTAATGAGCAGTTCTTC. The variable domain in full, completed from reference TRBV30 and TRBJ2-1, reads SQTIHQWPATLVQPVGSPLSLECTVEGTSNPNLYWYRQAAGRGLQLLFYSVGIGQISSEVPQNLSASRPQDRQFILSSKKLLLSDSGFYLCAWTSGRVINEQFFGPGTRLTVL.

A few counts support this clone. The chain recombines TRBV7-2 with TRBJ1-3; possible D gene TRBD1, 6 bases. This CDR3 contains 16 residues. V was trimmed by 3 bases and J by 2 bases, leaving 14 bases between them. CDR1 and CDR2 from the germline V gene are SGHTA and FQGNSA. CDR3 DNA: TGTGCCAGCAGCTTGCAAACAGGGACCCCTGGAAACACCATATATTTT. It yields the protein CASSLQTGTPGNTIYF.

CDR3 region: CSVEGFAKRGGVYEQYF. The CDR3 DNA follows: TGCAGCGTTGAAGGGTTCGCTAAGCGGGGGGGGGTCTACGAGCAGTACTTC. The chain has TRBV29-1 and TRBJ2-7; 10 bases map to TRBD2. Germline CDR1 reads SQVTM; CDR2 reads ANQGSEA. The CDR3 length is 17 residues. Germline trimming cut 1 base from V and 3 bases from J; bases unmatched to any gene: 12.

The chain recombines TRBV5-1 with TRBJ2-5; 9 nucleotides align to TRBD2. Germline values: CDR1 SGHRS, CDR2 YFSETQ. The ends lost 1 base at V and 4 bases at J; junction bases unmatched: 5. The CDR3 contains 15 residues. Here the CDR3 reads CASSLKRGDLETQYF. The CDR3, as DNA: TGCGCCAGCAGCTTGAAGCGGGGGGATTTAGAGACCCAGTACTTC.

V gene TRBV7-9 combines with J gene TRBJ2-4; 8 bases fit TRBD2. The V gene end was trimmed by 5 bases and the J gene end by 0 bases; junction bases not matched to a gene: 6. This CDR3 contains 16 residues. CDR1 and CDR2 from the germline V gene are SEHNR and FQNEAQ (reference sequence). The CDR3 DNA is TGTGCCAGCAGCATCTTAGCGGGACCAGCCAAAAACATTCAGTACTTC. It translates to CASSILAGPAKNIQYF. The entire variable domain, with the rest obtained from reference TRBV7-9 and TRBJ2-4, is as follows: DTGVSQNPRHKITKRGQNVTFRCDPISEHNRLYWYRQTLGQGPEFLTYFQNEAQLEKSRLLSDRFSAERPKGSFSTLEIQRTEQGDSAMYLCASSILAGPAKNIQYFGAGTRLSVL.

The chain joins TRBV30 to TRBJ1-6; 11 positions match TRBD1. There are 14 residues in the CDR3. Germline assignment: CDR1 GTSNPN and CDR2 SVGIG (reference sequence). Trimming cost V 2 bases and J 10 bases; bases outside gene matches: 4. CDR3 nucleotides: TGTGCCTGGAGTAGGACAGGGGGCGGGTCACCCCTCCACTTT. Protein: CAWSRTGGGSPLHF.

V gene TRBV18 combines with J gene TRBJ1-1, with D possibly being TRBD1 (6 bases). CDR1 is KGHSH and CDR2 is LQKENI in the germline V gene. The CDR3 has 11 amino acids. Trimming took 3 bases from V and 8 from J, leaving 7 bases between them. The CDR3 is CASSPDREAFF. In DNA, the CDR3 is TGTGCCAGCTCACCCGACAGGGAAGCTTTCTTT. The entire variable domain, with the rest obtained from reference TRBV18 and TRBJ1-1, is as follows: NAGVMQNPRHLVRRRGQEARLRCSPMKGHSHVYWYRQLPEEGLKFMVYLQKENIIDESGMPKERFSAEFPKEGPSILRIQQVVRGDSAAYFCASSPDREAFFGQGTRLTVV.

This chain connects TRBV7-8 to TRBJ2-7; no clear D gene. Trimming removed 9 bases from V and 3 bases from J, with 12 bases in between. The V gene's germline CDR1 is SGHVS and CDR2 FQNEAQ. The CDR3 consists of 12 residues. CDR3 residues: CASSTQSYEQYF. The CDR3 nucleotides read TGTGCCAGTTCGACACAGAGCTACGAGCAGTACTTC.

This clone has a handful of counts. The genes are TRBV5-1 and TRBJ2-3; 8 bases map to TRBD2. Unmatched junction bases numbered 3, after V lost 3 bases and J lost 6 bases. There are 13 residues in the CDR3. Germline V lookup: CDR1 SGHRS, CDR2 YFSETQ. CDR3 sequence (DNA): TGCGCCAGCAGCTCCGGGGGGGGCGATACGCAGTATTTT. Translated, it gives CASSSGGGDTQYF.

The chain uses TRBV5-8 and TRBJ1-3; the D is unclear. Germline-derived CDR1 and CDR2 are SGHTS and YDEGEE. This CDR3 spans 14 amino acids. The V gene lost 1 base and the J gene lost 2 bases, with 7 bases spanning the gap. CDR3 nucleotides: TGTGCCAGCAGCTTGAAGCTACCTGGAAACACCATATATTTT. It encodes CASSLKLPGNTIYF.

The V call is TRBV13, the J call TRBJ2-7; 13 nucleotides align to TRBD2. Trimming removed 4 bases from V and 5 bases from J; junction bases left unmatched: 14. The V gene's germline CDR1 is PRHDT and CDR2 FYEKMQ (reference sequence). This CDR3 is 18 amino acids long. The CDR3 region has the DNA TGTGCCAGCAGCTCGACAAAGATAACTAGCGGGAGGGCCAACGAGCAGTACTTC. Its protein is CASSSTKITSGRANEQYF. The full variable domain, completed using reference TRBV13 and TRBJ2-7, is AAGVIQSPRHLIKEKRETATLKCYPIPRHDTVYWYQQGPGQDPQFLISFYEKMQSDKGSIPDRFSAQQFSDYHSELNMSSLELGDSALYFCASSSTKITSGRANEQYFGPGTRLTVT.

The chain carries TRBV19 and TRBJ1-2, with D uncertain. Germline V lookup: CDR1 LNHDA, CDR2 SQIVND (reference sequence). Trimming left V 7 bases short and J 2 bases short, with 14 bases between. The CDR3 is 14 amino acids. The CDR3 sequence: CASTSGPLNYGYTF. CDR3 DNA sequence: TGTGCCAGTACCTCTGGGCCCCTGAACTATGGCTACACCTTC.

This clone turned up a few times. The V gene is TRBV11-2, the J gene TRBJ2-1; no definite D call. There are 15 residues in the CDR3. The germline V gene encodes CDR1 SGHAT and CDR2 FQNNGV. With 1 base removed from V and 3 bases from J, the gap between germline ends came to 10 bases. The CDR3 region is CASSLVGPIYNEQFF. CDR3 in DNA: TGTGCCAGCAGCTTAGTTGGGCCAATCTACAATGAGCAGTTCTTC.

This clone was observed a few times. The chain carries TRBV6-5 and TRBJ1-1; no clear D. The CDR3 sequence is 14 residues long. CDR1 is MNHEY, CDR2 SVGAGI, per germline. V shed 5 bases and J shed 1 base, with 11 bases lying between them. The CDR3 loop is CASSTGVPNTEAFF. CDR3 in DNA: TGTGCCAGCAGTACCGGGGTCCCGAACACTGAAGCTTTCTTT.

By proportion, this clone is medium-sized. The genes are TRBV4-3 and TRBJ2-7; D remains unclear. The germline gives CDR1 LGHNA, CDR2 YSLEER. The V gene lost 0 bases and the J gene lost 1 base, with 7 bases spanning the gap. The CDR3 length is 14 residues. The CDR3 sequence is CASSQDPRSYEQYF. The CDR3 bases are TGCGCCAGCAGCCAAGACCCGAGATCCTACGAGCAGTACTTC.

CDR3 sequence: CASSPGTGKGSSYNEQFF. The CDR3 nucleotides are TGTGCCAGCAGTCCCGGGACAGGAAAAGGGAGCTCCTACAATGAGCAGTTCTTC. V usage is TRBV28 and J usage is TRBJ2-1; 8 positions match TRBD1. There are 18 residues in the CDR3. The V gene end was trimmed by 5 bases and the J gene end by 0 bases; junction bases not matched to a gene: 12. Per germline, CDR1 MDHEN and CDR2 SYDVKM.

The chain uses TRBV7-9 and TRBJ2-1, with D perhaps TRBD2 (6 bases). The CDR3 contains 17 residues. Trimming stripped 1 base from V and 0 bases from J, with 13 bases between. Germline CDR1 and CDR2: SEHNR and FQNEAQ (reference sequence). DNA of the CDR3: TGTGCCAGCAGCTTAGTGGGTAGCGGAAGCTCCTACAATGAGCAGTTCTTC. As protein: CASSLVGSGSSYNEQFF.

The rearrangement uses TRBV28 and TRBJ2-7; 7 bases are a match to TRBD1. Germline assignment: CDR1 MDHEN and CDR2 SYDVKM. The CDR3 runs 13 residues. After removal of 6 bases from V and 3 bases from J, the junction contained 5 bases not matched to a gene. The CDR3 DNA is TGTGCCAGCAGAGGACAGGCCCTCTACGAGCAGTACTTC. It yields the protein CASRGQALYEQYF.

This chain uses TRBV10-3 with TRBJ1-1; 8 bases are a match to TRBD1. V shed 6 bases and J 1 base; nucleotides not matched to a gene: 4. Germline assignment: CDR1 ENHRY and CDR2 SYGVKD. This CDR3 contains 14 residues. CDR3 sequence (DNA): TGTGCCATCAGACAGGGGGGGAAGAACACTGAAGCTTTCTTT. Protein product: CAIRQGGKNTEAFF.

This clone was seen only a few times. The V call is TRBV13, the J call TRBJ1-1; D gene ambiguous. The CDR3 covers 14 residues. Germline CDR1 and CDR2: PRHDT and FYEKMQ (reference sequence). Trimming removed 0 bases at V and 1 base at J, with 6 bases between. This CDR3 reads CASSLGGGNTEAFF. The CDR3 DNA follows: TGTGCCAGCAGCTTAGGTGGAGGGAACACTGAAGCTTTCTTT.

This clone was found a few times. The chain combines TRBV5-1 with TRBJ2-7; 7 bases map to TRBD1. CDR3 length equals 12 residues. Per germline, CDR1 SGHRS and CDR2 YFSETQ. Unmatched junction bases numbered 5, after V lost 5 bases and J lost 6 bases. The DNA of the CDR3 is TGCGCCAGCAGAGGGACAGTTGGCGAGCAGTACTTC. It yields the protein CASRGTVGEQYF.

J is TRBJ2-5 and V is TRBV7-2; maybe TRBD2 (5 bases). Between the trimmed V and J ends, which lost 5 bases and 5 bases, there was a span of 18 bases. This CDR3 spans 15 amino acids. From germline, CDR1 is SGHTA and CDR2 FQGNSA. The CDR3 protein is CASSPSGKVGETQYF. The CDR3 DNA follows: TGTGCCAGCAGCCCCTCCGGGAAGGTTGGGGAGACCCAGTACTTC.